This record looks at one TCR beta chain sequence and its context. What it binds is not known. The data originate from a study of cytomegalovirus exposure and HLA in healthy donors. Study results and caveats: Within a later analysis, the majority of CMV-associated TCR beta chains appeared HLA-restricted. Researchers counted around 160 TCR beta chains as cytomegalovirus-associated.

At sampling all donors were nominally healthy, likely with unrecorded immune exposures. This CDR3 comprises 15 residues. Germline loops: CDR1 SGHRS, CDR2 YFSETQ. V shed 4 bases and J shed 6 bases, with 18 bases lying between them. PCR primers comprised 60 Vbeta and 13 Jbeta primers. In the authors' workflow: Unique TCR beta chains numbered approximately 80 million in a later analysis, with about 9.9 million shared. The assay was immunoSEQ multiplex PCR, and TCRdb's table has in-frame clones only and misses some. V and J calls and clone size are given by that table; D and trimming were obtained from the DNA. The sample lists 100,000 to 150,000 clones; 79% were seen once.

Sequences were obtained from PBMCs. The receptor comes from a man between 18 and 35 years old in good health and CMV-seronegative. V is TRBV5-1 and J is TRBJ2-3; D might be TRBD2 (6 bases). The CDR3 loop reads CASSPMGGAPDTQYF. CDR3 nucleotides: TGCGCCAGCAGCCCAATGGGAGGAGCGCCGGATACGCAGTATTTT.